The 19 T cell receptor beta chains listed next were all sequenced from one sample in a study of blood T cell repertoires in COVID-19. Method: immunoSEQ multiplex PCR; TCRdb's copy keeps in-frame clones and lacks some. The sample comprises roughly 150,000 clones, around 91% of which are singletons, and about 15% rests with the top ten. The specimen sequenced was peripheral blood. These receptor sequences come from a woman in her forties with acute or convalescent COVID-19.

The chain links TRBV5-6 to TRBJ1-5, with D tentatively TRBD1 (6 bases). Per germline, CDR1 SGHDT and CDR2 YYEEEE. The CDR3 has 15 residues. V gave up 0 bases and J gave up 9 bases, with 16 bases separating them. This CDR3 is CASSLAGTSLLPQHF. DNA for the CDR3: TGTGCCAGCAGCTTGGCCGGGACATCCCTATTGCCCCAGCATTTT.

This chain connects TRBV4-2 to TRBJ2-1, with 9 nucleotides matching TRBD2. This CDR3 spans 17 amino acids. Germline assignment: CDR1 LGHNA and CDR2 YNFKEQ. Trimming removed 0 bases from V and 9 bases from J; junction bases left unmatched: 12. DNA for the CDR3: TGTGCCAGCAGCCAAGATGAAGGTCTAGCGGGAATCGGTGAGCAGTTCTTC. It translates to CASSQDEGLAGIGEQFF.

This chain uses TRBV19 with TRBJ1-2, with TRBD1 as a possible D gene (5 bases). V shed 6 bases and J shed 3 bases, with 11 bases lying between them. This CDR3 has 13 amino acids. CDR1 and CDR2 (germline): LNHDA, SQIVND (reference sequence). For the CDR3, the DNA is TGTGCCAGTAGCCGGGACTACGACTATGGCTACACCTTC. Protein: CASSRDYDYGYTF.

The V call is TRBV19, the J call TRBJ2-6; weak D call: TRBD1 (5 bases). CDR1 is LNHDA and CDR2 is SQIVND in the germline V gene (reference sequence). Trimming removed 8 bases from V and 0 bases from J, with 26 bases in between. The CDR3 extends over 20 amino acids. The chain's CDR3 is CASSPDPLQVEGSGANVLTF. Here the CDR3 DNA reads TGTGCCAGTTCCCCAGACCCATTACAGGTTGAAGGCTCTGGGGCCAACGTCCTGACTTTC.

CDR3 loop: CASSFGGAGETQYF. The CDR3 bases are TGCGCCAGCAGCTTTGGGGGGGCCGGGGAGACCCAGTACTTC. The gene calls are TRBV5-1 and TRBJ2-5; the D gene is possibly TRBD2 (7 bases). The germline V gene has CDR1 SGHRS and CDR2 YFSETQ. Trimming cost V 2 bases and J 5 bases, with 13 bases left between them. The CDR3 length is 14 residues.

This chain uses TRBV6-5 with TRBJ2-4, with TRBD2 matching over 9 bases. The junction had 6 bases not matched to a gene; V was cut back by 6 bases and J by 6 bases. CDR1 and CDR2 from the germline V gene are MNHEY and SVGAGI. There are 14 residues in the CDR3. In nucleotides, the CDR3 is TGTGCCAGCAGCACCGGGACTAGCCGAAACATTCAGTACTTC. As protein: CASSTGTSRNIQYF.

J is TRBJ2-1 and V is TRBV11-2, with D unresolved. The ends were cut back, 3 bases at V and 7 bases at J, with 13 bases in the middle. Per germline, CDR1 SGHAT and CDR2 FQNNGV. CDR3 length: 14 amino acids. This chain's CDR3 is CASSFFSFRNEQFF. The DNA for the CDR3 is TGTGCCAGCAGCTTTTTTAGCTTTAGGAATGAGCAGTTCTTC.

This chain links TRBV7-2 with TRBJ1-1; TRBD1 is a possible D gene (6 bases). The CDR3 covers 14 residues. Between the trimmed V and J ends, which lost 5 bases and 5 bases, there was a span of 15 bases. Germline CDR1 and CDR2: SGHTA and FQGNSA. CDR3 DNA sequence: TGTGCCAGCAGCCTACAGGCCGACAGGACTGAAGCTTTCTTT. It codes for CASSLQADRTEAFF.

A few counts support this clone. The J gene is TRBJ1-6, the V gene TRBV30; tentatively, D is TRBD1 (5 bases). V was pared by 4 bases and J by 9 bases, with 13 bases between. This CDR3 has 13 residues. Germline loops: CDR1 GTSNPN, CDR2 SVGIG (reference sequence). CDR3 residues: CAWNPGRSSPLHF. In DNA, the CDR3 is TGTGCCTGGAATCCAGGGAGGAGTTCACCCCTCCACTTT.

This chain connects TRBV18 to TRBJ1-5; D is possibly TRBD1 (6 bases). CDR1 is KGHSH, CDR2 LQKENI, per germline. Trimming removed 8 bases at V and 5 bases at J, with 13 bases between. This CDR3 has 13 residues. The chain's CDR3 is CASAGQSYQPQHF. Written as DNA, the CDR3 is TGTGCCAGCGCCGGACAGTCCTATCAGCCCCAGCATTTT.

This clone appeared once. The V and J genes are TRBV6-5 and TRBJ1-2; D is unresolved. The germline V gene has CDR1 MNHEY and CDR2 SVGAGI. The CDR3 has 11 residues. The V end lost 10 bases, the J end lost 4 bases, and 10 bases lay between the germline ends. In DNA, the CDR3 is TGTGCCACAAGTTGGGCCTATGGCTACACCTTC. Protein sequence: CATSWAYGYTF.

The chain is built from TRBV4-2 and TRBJ2-3; tentative D call: TRBD2 (6 bases). Germline values: CDR1 LGHNA, CDR2 YNFKEQ. The V end was cut by 2 bases, the J end by 0 bases, with 9 bases between. CDR3 length: 15 amino acids. This CDR3 reads CASSQPGGSTDTQYF. CDR3 DNA: TGTGCCAGCAGCCAACCCGGGGGAAGCACAGATACGCAGTATTTT.

The chain carries TRBV18 and TRBJ1-1; 11 bases agree with TRBD1. V shed 6 bases and J 6 bases; nucleotides not matched to a gene: 9. The CDR3 spans 15 residues. Germline lookup yields CDR1 KGHSH and CDR2 LQKENI. CDR3 sequence reads: CASSGLPGQGAEAFF. The CDR3 DNA follows: TGTGCCAGCTCGGGTCTTCCGGGACAGGGGGCTGAAGCTTTCTTT.

The V and J genes are TRBV12-3 or TRBV12-4 and TRBJ1-2, with 8 bases identical to TRBD1. The junction had 5 bases not matched to a gene; V was cut back by 9 bases and J by 8 bases. This CDR3 is 11 amino acids long. The CDR3 sequence: CASGQGAGYTF. The CDR3 region has the DNA TGTGCCAGTGGTCAGGGGGCGGGCTACACCTTC.

This chain links TRBV28 with TRBJ1-6; unclear D gene. Germline CDR1 reads MDHEN; CDR2 reads SYDVKM. The CDR3 totals 16 residues. The germline V and J ends were trimmed by 5 bases and 4 bases, with 15 bases remaining between them. The CDR3 loop is CASSPTTESYNSPLHF. In nucleotides, the CDR3 is TGTGCCAGCAGTCCAACTACCGAAAGTTATAATTCACCCCTCCACTTT.

The chain couples TRBV19 to TRBJ2-5, with 8 bases aligning to TRBD1. J gave up 0 bases and V 4 bases, and 1 base lay outside the gene matches. CDR1 is LNHDA and CDR2 is SQIVND in the germline V gene (reference sequence). This CDR3 region has 14 residues. The CDR3 DNA reads TGTGCCAGTAGTACGGACAGGGACCAAGAGACCCAGTACTTC. It translates to CASSTDRDQETQYF.

This rearrangement joins TRBV14 to TRBJ2-1, with 8 nucleotides matching TRBD2. This CDR3 is built from 16 residues. Germline V CDR1 and CDR2: SGHDN, FVKESK. Trimming took 0 bases from V and 4 from J; bases not matched to a gene: 5. The CDR3 sequence is CASSQDVGLGYNEQFF. CDR3 in DNA: TGTGCCAGCAGCCAAGATGTGGGACTAGGATACAATGAGCAGTTCTTC.

J is TRBJ2-1 and V is TRBV4-1, with 7 bases matching TRBD2. Germline V CDR1 and CDR2: MGHRA, YSYEKL. CDR3 length: 17 amino acids. With 0 bases clipped from V and 0 bases from J, the junction kept 5 bases outside the gene matches. The CDR3, as DNA: TGCGCCAGCAGCCAAGACGGTGGCGGGGGCTCCTACAATGAGCAGTTCTTC. Translated: CASSQDGGGGSYNEQFF.

This clone was seen only once. The chain couples TRBV25-1 to TRBJ2-1, with TRBD2 identical over 12 bases. CDR3 length: 14 amino acids. V was pared by 8 bases and J by 6 bases, with 5 bases of the junction left unmatched. CDR1 and CDR2 from the germline V gene are MGHDK and SYGVNS. The DNA of the CDR3 is TGTGCCAGCGAACTAGCGGGAGGCCTCAATGAGCAGTTCTTC. It yields the protein CASELAGGLNEQFF.